This TCR beta chain was sequenced during a study of shared clonotypes between healthy human individuals. V lost 2 bases, J lost 5 bases, and 13 bases lay in between. Germline loops: CDR1 MNHNS, CDR2 SASEGT. The CDR3 extends over 14 amino acids. Profiled with immunoSEQ multiplex PCR; TCRdb holds only in-frame clones, not every one. The sample includes millions of clones, over 90% of them seen just once. V usage is TRBV6-1 and J usage is TRBJ2-7; possibly TRBD2 for D (6 bases). The sequencing sample was made of naive CD4+ T cells from PBMCs. The subset denotes: CD45RA+ positively selected. The sequence was obtained from a man aged 18 to 29 in good health. Some clones in this sample may be carry-over from other donors' samples. CDR3 loop: CASSENGSRNEQYF. CDR3 sequence (DNA): TGTGCCAGCAGTGAAAACGGGAGTCGCAACGAGCAGTACTTC.